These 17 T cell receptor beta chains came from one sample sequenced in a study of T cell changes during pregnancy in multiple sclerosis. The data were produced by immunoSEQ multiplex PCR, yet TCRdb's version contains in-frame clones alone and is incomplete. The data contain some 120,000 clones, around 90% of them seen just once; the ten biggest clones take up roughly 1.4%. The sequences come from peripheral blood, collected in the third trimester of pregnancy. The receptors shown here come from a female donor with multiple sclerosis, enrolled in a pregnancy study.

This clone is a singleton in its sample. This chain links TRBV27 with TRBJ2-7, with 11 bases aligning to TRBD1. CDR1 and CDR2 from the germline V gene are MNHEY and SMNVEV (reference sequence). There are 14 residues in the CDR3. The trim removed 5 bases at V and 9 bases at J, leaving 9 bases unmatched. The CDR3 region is CASSEDRGLKGQYF. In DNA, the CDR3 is TGTGCCAGCAGTGAGGACAGGGGGCTAAAAGGGCAGTACTTC.

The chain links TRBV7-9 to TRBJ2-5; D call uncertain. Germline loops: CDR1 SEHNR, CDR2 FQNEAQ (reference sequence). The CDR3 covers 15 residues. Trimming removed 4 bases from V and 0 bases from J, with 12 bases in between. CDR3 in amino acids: CASSSPSRHQETQYF. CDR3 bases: TGTGCCAGCAGCTCCCCATCGCGGCACCAAGAGACCCAGTACTTC.

CDR3 nucleotides: TGTGCCAGCAGCGCCCGACAGAACACCGGGGAGCTGTTTTTT. Encoded protein: CASSARQNTGELFF. The rearrangement links TRBV9 to TRBJ2-2; no reliable D call. Germline CDR1 reads SGDLS; CDR2 reads YYNGEE. This CDR3 is built from 14 residues. V gave up 3 bases and J gave up 1 base, with 7 bases separating them.

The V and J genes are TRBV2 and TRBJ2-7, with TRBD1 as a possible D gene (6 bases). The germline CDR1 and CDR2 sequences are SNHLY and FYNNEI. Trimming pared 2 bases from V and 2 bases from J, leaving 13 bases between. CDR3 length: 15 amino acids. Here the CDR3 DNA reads TGTGCCAGCAGTGAATTCAAGGGGGTTCCCTACGAGCAGTACTTC. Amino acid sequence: CASSEFKGVPYEQYF.

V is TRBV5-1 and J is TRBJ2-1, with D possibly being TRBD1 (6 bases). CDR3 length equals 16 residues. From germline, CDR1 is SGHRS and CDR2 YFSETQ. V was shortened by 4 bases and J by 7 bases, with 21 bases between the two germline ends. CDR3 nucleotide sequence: TGCGCCAGCAGCCCGTCAGGGGCCCTCCTACAGAATGAGCAGTTCTTC. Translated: CASSPSGALLQNEQFF.

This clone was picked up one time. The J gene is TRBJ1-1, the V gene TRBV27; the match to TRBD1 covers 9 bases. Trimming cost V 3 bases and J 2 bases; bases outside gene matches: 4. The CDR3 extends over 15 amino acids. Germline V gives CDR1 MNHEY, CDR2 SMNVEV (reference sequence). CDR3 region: CASSLGQGVNTEAFF. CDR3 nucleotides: TGTGCCAGCAGTTTGGGACAGGGTGTAAACACTGAAGCTTTCTTT.

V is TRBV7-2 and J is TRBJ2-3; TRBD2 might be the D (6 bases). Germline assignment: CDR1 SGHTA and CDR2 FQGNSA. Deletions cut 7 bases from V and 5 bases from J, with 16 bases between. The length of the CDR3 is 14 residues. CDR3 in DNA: TGTGCCAGCACCCCCGCCCGGGGGATAGATACGCAGTATTTT. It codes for CASTPARGIDTQYF.

The CDR3 DNA reads as TGTGCCAGCAGCATACTACCGGCGGGGGGCGCGAACACCGGGGAGCTGTTTTTT. Protein sequence: CASSILPAGGANTGELFF. V gene TRBV7-3 combines with J gene TRBJ2-2; 8 bases agree with TRBD2. CDR3 size: 18 residues. Trimming cost V 5 bases and J 0 bases; bases outside gene matches: 11. Germline assignment: CDR1 SGHTA and CDR2 FQGTGA.

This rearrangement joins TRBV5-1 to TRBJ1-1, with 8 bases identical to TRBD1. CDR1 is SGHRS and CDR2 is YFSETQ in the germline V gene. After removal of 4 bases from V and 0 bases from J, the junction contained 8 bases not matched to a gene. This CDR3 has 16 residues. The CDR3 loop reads CASSRTGWVMNTEAFF. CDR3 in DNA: TGCGCCAGCAGCCGGACAGGGTGGGTAATGAACACTGAAGCTTTCTTT.

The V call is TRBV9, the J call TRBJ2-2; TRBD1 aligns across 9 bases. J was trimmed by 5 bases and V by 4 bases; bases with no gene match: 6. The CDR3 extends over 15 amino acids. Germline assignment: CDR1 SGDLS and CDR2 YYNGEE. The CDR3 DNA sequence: TGTGCCAGCAGCACAGGGGGCGATTTTACCGGGGAGCTGTTTTTT. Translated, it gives CASSTGGDFTGELFF.

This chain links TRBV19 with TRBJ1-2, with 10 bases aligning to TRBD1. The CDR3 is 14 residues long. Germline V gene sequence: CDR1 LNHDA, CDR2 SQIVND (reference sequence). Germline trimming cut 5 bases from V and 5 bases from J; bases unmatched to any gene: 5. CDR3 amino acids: CASSFRTGGYGYTF. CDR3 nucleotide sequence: TGTGCCAGTAGTTTTCGGACAGGGGGATATGGCTACACCTTC.

The CDR3 sequence: CASSRPASGPYNEQFF. The CDR3 nucleotides are TGTGCCAGCAGCCGCCCCGCTAGCGGTCCGTACAATGAGCAGTTCTTC. The gene calls are TRBV7-8 and TRBJ2-1; TRBD2 agrees at 7 bases. The CDR3 extends over 16 amino acids. From germline, CDR1 is SGHVS and CDR2 FQNEAQ. J was trimmed by 4 bases and V by 5 bases; bases with no gene match: 11.

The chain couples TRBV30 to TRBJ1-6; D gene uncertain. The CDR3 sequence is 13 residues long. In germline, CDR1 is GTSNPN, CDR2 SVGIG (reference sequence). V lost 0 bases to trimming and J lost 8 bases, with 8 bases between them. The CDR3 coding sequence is TGTGCCTGGAGTGTACAGAGGGATTCACCCCTCCACTTT. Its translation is CAWSVQRDSPLHF.

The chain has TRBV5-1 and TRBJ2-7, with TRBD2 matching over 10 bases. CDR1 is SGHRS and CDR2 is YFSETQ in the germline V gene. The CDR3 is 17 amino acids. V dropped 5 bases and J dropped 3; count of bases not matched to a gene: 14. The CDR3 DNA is TGCGCCAGCAGGGGAGGGACTAGCGTCCTGGCGAGCTACGAGCAGTACTTC. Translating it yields CASRGGTSVLASYEQYF.

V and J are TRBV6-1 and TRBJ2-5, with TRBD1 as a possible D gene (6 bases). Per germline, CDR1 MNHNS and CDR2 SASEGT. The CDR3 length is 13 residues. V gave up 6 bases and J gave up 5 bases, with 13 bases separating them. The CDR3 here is CASRVPQGETQYF. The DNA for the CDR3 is TGTGCCAGCAGGGTGCCGCAGGGGGAGACCCAGTACTTC.

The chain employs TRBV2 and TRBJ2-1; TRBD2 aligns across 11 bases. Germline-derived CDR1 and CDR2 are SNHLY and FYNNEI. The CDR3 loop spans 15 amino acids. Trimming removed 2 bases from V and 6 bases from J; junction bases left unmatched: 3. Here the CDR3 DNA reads TGTGCCAGCAGTGAAAGTAGCGGGAGGGCCAATGAGCAGTTCTTC. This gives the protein CASSESSGRANEQFF.

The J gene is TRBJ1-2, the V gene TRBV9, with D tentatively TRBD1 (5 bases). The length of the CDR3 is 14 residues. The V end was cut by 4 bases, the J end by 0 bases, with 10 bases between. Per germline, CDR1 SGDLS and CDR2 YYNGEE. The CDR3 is CASSRDRANYGYTF. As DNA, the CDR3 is TGTGCCAGCAGCCGCGACAGAGCTAACTATGGCTACACCTTC. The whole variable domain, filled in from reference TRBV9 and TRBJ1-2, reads DSGVTQTPKHLITATGQRVTLRCSPRSGDLSVYWYQQSLDQGLQFLIQYYNGEERAKGNILERFSAQQFPDLHSELNLSSLELGDSALYFCASSRDRANYGYTFGSGTRLTVV.